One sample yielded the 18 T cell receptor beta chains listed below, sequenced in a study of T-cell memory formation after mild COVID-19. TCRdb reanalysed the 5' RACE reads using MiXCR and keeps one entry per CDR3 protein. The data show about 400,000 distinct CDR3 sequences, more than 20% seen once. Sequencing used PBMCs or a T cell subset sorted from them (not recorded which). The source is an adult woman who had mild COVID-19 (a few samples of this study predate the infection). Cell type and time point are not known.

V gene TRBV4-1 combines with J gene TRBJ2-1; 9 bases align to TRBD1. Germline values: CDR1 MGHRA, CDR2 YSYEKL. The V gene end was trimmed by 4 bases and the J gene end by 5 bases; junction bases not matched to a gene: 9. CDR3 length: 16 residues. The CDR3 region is CASSPGQGIVDNEQFF. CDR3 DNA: TGCGCCAGCAGCCCGGGACAGGGAATAGTCGACAATGAGCAGTTCTTC.

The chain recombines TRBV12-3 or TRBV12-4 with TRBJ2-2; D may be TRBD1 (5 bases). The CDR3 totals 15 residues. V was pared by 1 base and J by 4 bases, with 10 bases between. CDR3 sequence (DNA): TGTGCCAGCAGTTTAGTGGGGCCCGGCACCGGGGAGCTGTTTTTT. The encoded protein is CASSLVGPGTGELFF.

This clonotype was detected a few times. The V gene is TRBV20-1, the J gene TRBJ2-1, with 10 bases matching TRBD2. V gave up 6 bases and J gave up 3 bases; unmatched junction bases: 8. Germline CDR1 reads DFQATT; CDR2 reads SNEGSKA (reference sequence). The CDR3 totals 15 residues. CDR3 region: CSARILAGNYNEQFF. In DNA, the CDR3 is TGCAGTGCCCGGATACTAGCGGGGAACTACAATGAGCAGTTCTTC.

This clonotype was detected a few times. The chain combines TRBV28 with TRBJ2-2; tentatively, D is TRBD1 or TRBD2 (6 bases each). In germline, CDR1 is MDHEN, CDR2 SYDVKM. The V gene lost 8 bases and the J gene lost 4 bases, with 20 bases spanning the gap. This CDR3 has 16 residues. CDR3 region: CASGERGASPTGELFF. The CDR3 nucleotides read TGTGCCAGCGGGGAAAGGGGGGCCTCTCCCACCGGGGAGCTGTTTTTT. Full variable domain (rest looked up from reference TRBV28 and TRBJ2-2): DVKVTQSSRYLVKRTGEKVFLECVQDMDHENMFWYRQDPGLGLRLIYFSYDVKMKEKGDIPEGYSVSREKKERFSLILESASTNQTSMYLCASGERGASPTGELFFGEGSRLTVL.

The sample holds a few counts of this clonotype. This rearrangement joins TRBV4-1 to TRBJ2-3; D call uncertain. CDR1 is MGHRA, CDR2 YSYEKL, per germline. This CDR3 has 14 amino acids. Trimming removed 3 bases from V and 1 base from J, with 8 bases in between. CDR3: CASSQTAGTDTQYF. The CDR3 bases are TGCGCCAGCAGCCAGACGGCCGGCACAGATACGCAGTATTTT.

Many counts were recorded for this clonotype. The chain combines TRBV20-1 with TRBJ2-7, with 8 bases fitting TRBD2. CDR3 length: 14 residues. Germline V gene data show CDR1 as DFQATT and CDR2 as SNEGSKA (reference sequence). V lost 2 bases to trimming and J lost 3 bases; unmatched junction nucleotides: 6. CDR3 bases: TGCAGTGCTAGAACCACTAGCGGAATCTACGAGCAGTACTTC. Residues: CSARTTSGIYEQYF.

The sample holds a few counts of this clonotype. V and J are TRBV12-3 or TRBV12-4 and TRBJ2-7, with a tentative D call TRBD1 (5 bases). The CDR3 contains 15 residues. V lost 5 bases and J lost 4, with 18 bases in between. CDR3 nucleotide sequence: TGTGCCAGCAGTCTGGCCCCCGACAGCCTTTACGAGCAGTACTTC. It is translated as CASSLAPDSLYEQYF.

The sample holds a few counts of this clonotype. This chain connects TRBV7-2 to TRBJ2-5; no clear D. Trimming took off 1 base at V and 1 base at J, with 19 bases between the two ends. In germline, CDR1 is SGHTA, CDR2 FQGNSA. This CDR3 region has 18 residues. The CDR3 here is CASSLGGGYDISQETQYF. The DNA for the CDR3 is TGTGCCAGCAGCTTAGGAGGTGGCTACGACATTTCCCAAGAGACCCAGTACTTC.

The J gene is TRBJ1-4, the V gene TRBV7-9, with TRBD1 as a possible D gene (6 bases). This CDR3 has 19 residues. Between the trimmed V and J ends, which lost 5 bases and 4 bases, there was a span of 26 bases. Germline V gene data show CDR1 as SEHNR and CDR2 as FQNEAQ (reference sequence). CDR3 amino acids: CASSEAPASTGPHNEKLFF. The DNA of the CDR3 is TGTGCCAGCAGCGAAGCGCCAGCATCAACAGGGCCGCATAATGAAAAACTGTTTTTT.

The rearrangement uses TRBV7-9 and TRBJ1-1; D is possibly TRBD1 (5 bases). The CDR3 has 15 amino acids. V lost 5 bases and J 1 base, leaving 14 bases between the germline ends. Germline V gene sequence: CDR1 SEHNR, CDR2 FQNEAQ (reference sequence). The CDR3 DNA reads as TGTGCCAGCAGCGCAAGGGGACTACAGAACACTGAAGCTTTCTTT. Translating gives CASSARGLQNTEAFF.

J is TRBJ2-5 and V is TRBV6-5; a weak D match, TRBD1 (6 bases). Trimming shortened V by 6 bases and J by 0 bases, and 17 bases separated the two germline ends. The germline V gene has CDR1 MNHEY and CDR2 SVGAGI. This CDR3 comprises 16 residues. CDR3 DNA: TGTGCCAGCAGACCCCCGGGACACCAGTACCAAGAGACCCAGTACTTC. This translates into CASRPPGHQYQETQYF.

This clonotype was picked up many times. The CDR3, as DNA: TGCAGTGCTAGAGGTTCCGGGGTGTACAATGAGCAGTTCTTC. Translation gives CSARGSGVYNEQFF. The chain carries TRBV20-1 and TRBJ2-1; D is possibly TRBD2 (5 bases). The CDR3 runs 14 residues. Germline assignment: CDR1 DFQATT and CDR2 SNEGSKA (reference sequence). The germline V and J ends were trimmed by 1 base and 4 bases, with 11 bases remaining between them.

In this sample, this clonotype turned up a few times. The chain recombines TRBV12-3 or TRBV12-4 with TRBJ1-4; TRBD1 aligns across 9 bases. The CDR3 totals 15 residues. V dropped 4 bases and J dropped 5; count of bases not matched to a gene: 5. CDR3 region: CASSSVTGGNEKLFF. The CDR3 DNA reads TGTGCCAGCAGTTCAGTCACAGGGGGCAATGAAAAACTGTTTTTT.

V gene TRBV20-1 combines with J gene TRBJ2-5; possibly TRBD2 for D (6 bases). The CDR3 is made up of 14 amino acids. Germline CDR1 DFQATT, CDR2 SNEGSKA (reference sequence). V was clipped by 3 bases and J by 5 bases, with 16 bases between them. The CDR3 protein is CSASDASGVETQYF. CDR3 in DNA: TGCAGTGCTAGCGATGCTTCGGGGGTGGAGACCCAGTACTTC.

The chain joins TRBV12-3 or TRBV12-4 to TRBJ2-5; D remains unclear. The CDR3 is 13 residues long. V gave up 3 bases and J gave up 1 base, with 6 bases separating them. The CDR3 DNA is TGTGCCAGCAGTTTCGCCGGCCAAGAGACCCAGTACTTC. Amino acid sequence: CASSFAGQETQYF.

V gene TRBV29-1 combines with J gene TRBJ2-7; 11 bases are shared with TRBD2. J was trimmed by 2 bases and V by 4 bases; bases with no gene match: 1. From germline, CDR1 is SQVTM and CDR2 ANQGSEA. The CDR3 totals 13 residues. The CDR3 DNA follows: TGCAGCGTTGTACTAGCGGGAGCCTACGAGCAGTACTTC. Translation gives CSVVLAGAYEQYF.

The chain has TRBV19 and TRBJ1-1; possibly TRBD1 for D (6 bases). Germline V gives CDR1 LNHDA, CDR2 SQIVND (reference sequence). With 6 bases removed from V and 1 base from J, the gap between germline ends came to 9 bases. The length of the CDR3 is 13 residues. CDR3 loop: CASRPTGNTEAFF. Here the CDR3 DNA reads TGTGCCAGTAGACCGACAGGGAACACTGAAGCTTTCTTT.

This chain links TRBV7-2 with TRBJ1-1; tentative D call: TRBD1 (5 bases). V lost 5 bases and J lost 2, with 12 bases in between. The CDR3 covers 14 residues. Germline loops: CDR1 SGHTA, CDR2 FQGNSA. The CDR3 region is CASSPGRTNTEAFF. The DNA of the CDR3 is TGTGCCAGCAGCCCAGGACGGACAAACACTGAAGCTTTCTTT.